These 22 T cell receptor beta chains were sequenced from one sample in a study of radiotherapy plus CTLA-4 blockade in lung cancer. TCRdb's table, derived via immunoSEQ multiplex PCR, lists solely in-frame clones and lacks some. This sample has about 15,000 clones, with 55% to 75% found just once. This material consisted of peripheral blood, taken from a patient treated with radiotherapy plus ipilimumab. These receptors were taken from a human donor with non-small cell lung cancer whose response to radiotherapy plus ipilimumab could not be evaluated.

V is TRBV16 and J is TRBJ1-1, with 8 nucleotides matching TRBD1. The J segment lost 5 bases and the V segment lost 2 bases, leaving 7 bases of the junction unmatched. The germline CDR1 and CDR2 sequences are KGHSY and FQNENV. This CDR3 comprises 15 residues. The CDR3 is CASSQLGQGWTEAFF. The CDR3 DNA reads as TGTGCCAGCAGCCAACTAGGACAGGGTTGGACTGAAGCTTTCTTT.

The chain uses TRBV5-4 and TRBJ1-1; D gene unclear. V was shortened by 4 bases and J by 1 base, with 17 bases between the two germline ends. The germline V gene has CDR1 SGHNT and CDR2 YYREEE (reference sequence). This CDR3 is built from 16 residues. CDR3 DNA: TGTGCCAGCAGCCCGAGGGATGGGCAGAAGAACACTGAAGCTTTCTTT. Protein product: CASSPRDGQKNTEAFF.

V gene TRBV6-5 combines with J gene TRBJ2-3; 8 bases align to TRBD1. Germline trimming cut 11 bases from V and 1 base from J; bases unmatched to any gene: 8. CDR1 is MNHEY and CDR2 is SVGAGI in the germline V gene. The CDR3 runs to 14 residues. DNA for the CDR3: TGTGCCGTTAGGGACAGGATTGGCACAGATACGCAGTATTTT. Translated, it gives CAVRDRIGTDTQYF.

This clone was counted between two and nine times. The rearrangement links TRBV27 to TRBJ1-1; tentatively, D is TRBD1 (5 bases). The CDR3 consists of 14 residues. Germline lookup yields CDR1 MNHEY and CDR2 SMNVEV (reference sequence). V was pared by 8 bases and J by 4 bases, with 17 bases between. The chain's CDR3 is CASAWSAGGTEAFF. The CDR3 nucleotides are TGTGCCAGCGCCTGGAGTGCGGGGGGCACTGAAGCTTTCTTT.

The table lists this clone with a few counts. The chain combines TRBV5-1 with TRBJ1-1; 7 nucleotides agree with TRBD1. The CDR3 runs to 14 residues. The J segment lost 7 bases and the V segment lost 0 bases, leaving 6 bases of the junction unmatched. Germline CDR1 reads SGHRS; CDR2 reads YFSETQ. The CDR3 coding sequence is TGCGCCAGCAGCTTGGCGGACAGGTTAAATGAAGCTTTCTTT. Encoded protein: CASSLADRLNEAFF. Variable domain in full (rest from reference TRBV5-1 and TRBJ1-1): KAGVTQTPRYLIKTRGQQVTLSCSPISGHRSVSWYQQTPGQGLQFLFEYFSETQRNKGNFPGRFSGRQFSNSRSEMNVSTLELGDSALYLCASSLADRLNEAFFGQGTRLTVV.

The chain combines TRBV6-1 with TRBJ1-6; D gene uncertain. This CDR3 is 14 amino acids long. Deletions cut 8 bases from V and 5 bases from J, with 13 bases between. CDR1 MNHNS and CDR2 SASEGT come from the germline V gene. For the CDR3, the DNA is TGTGCCAGCCAACACCTGGCAGATAATTCACCCCTCCACTTT. Translation gives CASQHLADNSPLHF.

V gene TRBV27 combines with J gene TRBJ2-1; TRBD1 might be the D (6 bases). This CDR3 comprises 15 residues. The germline V gene has CDR1 MNHEY and CDR2 SMNVEV (reference sequence). The V gene lost 2 bases and the J gene lost 7 bases, with 15 bases spanning the gap. In DNA form, the CDR3 reads TGTGCCAGCAGTTTAGTCAGGGGCACATTAAATGAGCAGTTCTTC. Translation gives CASSLVRGTLNEQFF.

This clone was observed a single time. This chain joins TRBV7-7 and TRBJ1-2; no definite D call. Germline V gives CDR1 SSHAT, CDR2 FNYEAQ (reference sequence). Trimming left V 8 bases short and J 6 bases short, with 22 bases between. CDR3 size: 15 residues. CDR3 region: CASGNIVPPVHGYTF. The CDR3 DNA reads TGTGCCAGCGGTAATATTGTTCCCCCGGTGCATGGCTACACCTTC.

This clone was recorded only once. The chain links TRBV18 to TRBJ2-2, with D unresolved. CDR1 and CDR2 (germline): KGHSH, LQKENI. The V end lost 2 bases, the J end lost 0 bases, and 7 bases lay between the germline ends. CDR3 length: 15 residues. The CDR3 sequence: CASSPTRSNTGELFF. The CDR3 DNA reads as TGTGCCAGCTCACCAACCCGGTCGAACACCGGGGAGCTGTTTTTT.

The J gene is TRBJ1-2, the V gene TRBV18; the D gene is possibly TRBD1 (5 bases). This CDR3 is built from 14 residues. Germline V CDR1 and CDR2: KGHSH, LQKENI. The germline V and J ends were trimmed by 2 bases and 4 bases, with 11 bases remaining between them. As DNA, the CDR3 is TGTGCCAGCTCACCAGGGGCGTCGGCCTATGGCTACACCTTC. This translates into CASSPGASAYGYTF.

The table lists this clone with a few counts. This rearrangement joins TRBV19 to TRBJ1-4; 9 nucleotides agree with TRBD1. The V gene's germline CDR1 is LNHDA and CDR2 SQIVND (reference sequence). J lost 10 bases, V lost 7 bases, and 10 bases had no gene match. The CDR3 has 14 residues. This chain's CDR3 is CASISGTGSGKLFF. The DNA of the CDR3 is TGTGCCAGTATCAGCGGGACAGGGTCCGGAAAACTGTTTTTT. The variable domain in full, completed from reference TRBV19 and TRBJ1-4, reads DGGITQSPKYLFRKEGQNVTLSCEQNLNHDAMYWYRQDPGQGLRLIYYSQIVNDFQKGDIAEGYSVSREKKESFPLTVTSAQKNPTAFYLCASISGTGSGKLFFGSGTQLSVL.

The rearrangement links TRBV5-5 to TRBJ2-5, with 14 bases that match TRBD2. The CDR3 sequence is 17 residues long. Per germline, CDR1 SGHKS and CDR2 YYEKEE (reference sequence). The trim removed 4 bases at V and 5 bases at J, leaving 10 bases unmatched. CDR3 in amino acids: CASSHGTSGGRGETQYF. DNA for the CDR3: TGTGCCAGCAGCCACGGGACTAGCGGGGGTCGGGGGGAGACCCAGTACTTC.

V and J are TRBV6-1 and TRBJ1-4; TRBD1 matches 10 bases. This CDR3 is built from 14 residues. Germline CDR1 reads MNHNS; CDR2 reads SASEGT. The V segment lost 5 bases and the J segment 5 bases; nucleotides outside the gene matches: 2. In DNA, the CDR3 is TGTGCCAGCAGTTCGGGACAGGGGAATGAAAAACTGTTTTTT. Translated, it gives CASSSGQGNEKLFF.

A note on this clone: Distinct nucleotide sequences in the sample also encode this CDR3. The rearrangement joins TRBV5-4 to TRBJ1-6; possibly TRBD1 for D (5 bases). The CDR3 spans 15 residues. With 0 bases removed from V and 9 bases from J, the gap between germline ends came to 13 bases. Germline V gene lookup returns CDR1 SGHNT and CDR2 YYREEE (reference sequence). The CDR3 DNA is TGTGCCAGCAGCTTGGAGACAGCCCCGTCTTCACCCCTCCACTTT. It is translated as CASSLETAPSSPLHF.

This clone was recorded only once. V usage is TRBV6-6 and J usage is TRBJ1-6, with D uncertain. CDR1 MNHNY and CDR2 SVGAGI come from the germline V gene (reference sequence). This CDR3 is built from 12 residues. Between the trimmed V and J ends, which lost 9 bases and 7 bases, there was a span of 10 bases. The CDR3 loop is CASSPGNSPLHF. In DNA, the CDR3 is TGTGCCAGTTCACCCGGGAATTCACCCCTCCACTTT.

This clone was detected a few times. The chain links TRBV10-3 to TRBJ2-3, with 8 positions matching TRBD1. Trimming cost V 3 bases and J 5 bases; bases outside gene matches: 7. The CDR3 spans 15 residues. Germline-derived CDR1 and CDR2 are ENHRY and SYGVKD. The DNA of the CDR3 is TGTGCCATCAGTGATGCCAGGGGGCAGGGAGATACGCAGTATTTT. Amino acids: CAISDARGQGDTQYF.

V usage is TRBV4-2 and J usage is TRBJ2-7, with 9 bases lining up with TRBD2. V lost 1 base to trimming and J lost 4 bases; unmatched junction nucleotides: 5. From germline, CDR1 is LGHNA and CDR2 YNFKEQ. The CDR3 covers 15 residues. The CDR3: CASSQGRGGRYEQYF. DNA for the CDR3: TGTGCCAGCAGCCAAGGGCGGGGGGGCCGTTACGAGCAGTACTTC.

This clone was seen just once. The chain recombines TRBV7-9 with TRBJ2-2; no clear D. CDR1 and CDR2 (germline): SEHNR, FQNEAQ (reference sequence). The CDR3 runs to 13 residues. Trimming left V 2 bases short and J 4 bases short, with 5 bases between. In DNA form, the CDR3 reads TGTGCCAGCAGCTTAAGAGGCACCGGGGAGCTGTTTTTT. This codes for CASSLRGTGELFF.

The rearrangement links TRBV2 to TRBJ1-3; D gene ambiguous. CDR3 size: 14 residues. The V end was cut by 2 bases, the J end by 0 bases, with 5 bases between. Germline V gene data show CDR1 as SNHLY and CDR2 as FYNNEI. CDR3 amino acids: CASSESLSGNTIYF. For the CDR3, the DNA is TGTGCCAGCAGTGAAAGCCTCTCTGGAAACACCATATATTTT.

Sample share makes this clone medium-sized. The chain combines TRBV7-2 with TRBJ1-1; D possibly corresponds to TRBD1 (6 bases). The germline V gene encodes CDR1 SGHTA and CDR2 FQGNSA. Trimming took 5 bases from V and 6 from J, leaving 22 bases between them. The CDR3 runs 16 residues. CDR3 loop: CASSHGVGSGGPEAFF. The CDR3 region has the DNA TGTGCCAGCAGCCACGGCGTTGGGTCGGGGGGCCCTGAAGCTTTCTTT. The full variable domain, its missing parts supplied by reference TRBV7-2 and TRBJ1-1, is GAGVSQSPSNKVTEKGKDVELRCDPISGHTALYWYRQSLGQGLEFLIYFQGNSAPDKSGLPSDRFSAERTGGSVSTLTIQRTQQEDSAVYLCASSHGVGSGGPEAFFGQGTRLTVV.

The chain has TRBV5-1 and TRBJ1-4; weak D call: TRBD1 (5 bases). The CDR3 extends over 14 amino acids. The germline V gene encodes CDR1 SGHRS and CDR2 YFSETQ. Deletions cut 4 bases from V and 7 bases from J, with 14 bases between. In DNA form, the CDR3 reads TGCGCCAGCAGCCCCAACGAAGGGGCTGAAAAACTGTTTTTT. It is translated as CASSPNEGAEKLFF. Combining the CDR3 with reference TRBV5-1 and TRBJ1-4 gives the whole variable domain KAGVTQTPRYLIKTRGQQVTLSCSPISGHRSVSWYQQTPGQGLQFLFEYFSETQRNKGNFPGRFSGRQFSNSRSEMNVSTLELGDSALYLCASSPNEGAEKLFFGSGTQLSVL.

This chain links TRBV7-2 with TRBJ1-2, with 9 bases fitting TRBD1. The CDR3 is 13 residues long. The germline CDR1 and CDR2 sequences are SGHTA and FQGNSA. With 1 base clipped from V and 6 bases from J, the junction kept 0 bases outside the gene matches. The CDR3 here is CASSLGTGDGYTF. CDR3 DNA sequence: TGTGCCAGCAGCTTAGGGACAGGGGATGGCTACACCTTC.